A selection of T cell receptor beta chains follows, all from one sample in a study of blood T cell repertoires in COVID-19. Sequenced by immunoSEQ multiplex PCR; TCRdb stores in-frame clones only, minus some. The table lists fewer than 350,000 clones, 89% of them singletons. Sequencing was carried out using PBMCs or T cells enriched from blood (not recorded which). The receptors stem from a woman between 40 and 50 years old who had recovered from COVID-19. The CDR3 runs from the conserved cysteine through the conserved F or W. A D gene is named only where the DNA matches it firmly.

d_call,v_call,j_call,cdr3_aa,cdr3_nt
NA,TRBV4-3,TRBJ2-2,CASSQDRGAPGELFF,TGCGCCAGCAGCCAAGACCGGGGAGCCCCCGGGGAGCTGTTTTTT
TRBD1,TRBV5-1,TRBJ2-5,CASSRDRGETQYF,TGCGCCAGCAGCAGAGACAGGGGGGAGACCCAGTACTTC
TRBD1,TRBV5-1,TRBJ1-1,CASKPLGQVNTEAFF,TGCGCCAGTAAACCCCTAGGACAGGTGAACACTGAAGCTTTCTTT
TRBD2,TRBV29-1,TRBJ2-1,CSVTSGQFF,TGCAGCGTTACTAGCGGGCAGTTCTTC
TRBD1,TRBV11-3,TRBJ2-7,CASSSVGQGTYEQYF,TGTGCCAGCAGCTCGGTAGGACAGGGGACCTACGAGCAGTACTTC
TRBD1,TRBV29-1,TRBJ1-1,CSAGQGRDTEAFF,TGCAGCGCCGGACAGGGCCGAGACACTGAAGCTTTCTTT
NA,TRBV7-9,TRBJ1-2,CASSGGNYGYTF,TGTGCCAGCAGCGGAGGTAACTATGGCTACACCTTC
TRBD1,TRBV19,TRBJ1-2,CASHLRAGGRSGYTF,TGTGCCAGTCACTTAAGGGCAGGGGGCCGGAGTGGCTACACCTTC
TRBD2,TRBV29-1,TRBJ2-7,CSVVGGGSYEQYF,TGCAGCGTTGTTGGCGGGGGCTCCTACGAGCAGTACTTC
TRBD1,TRBV4-3,TRBJ2-5,CASSQETGARETQYF,TGCGCCAGCAGCCAAGAAACAGGGGCCCGAGAGACCCAGTACTTC